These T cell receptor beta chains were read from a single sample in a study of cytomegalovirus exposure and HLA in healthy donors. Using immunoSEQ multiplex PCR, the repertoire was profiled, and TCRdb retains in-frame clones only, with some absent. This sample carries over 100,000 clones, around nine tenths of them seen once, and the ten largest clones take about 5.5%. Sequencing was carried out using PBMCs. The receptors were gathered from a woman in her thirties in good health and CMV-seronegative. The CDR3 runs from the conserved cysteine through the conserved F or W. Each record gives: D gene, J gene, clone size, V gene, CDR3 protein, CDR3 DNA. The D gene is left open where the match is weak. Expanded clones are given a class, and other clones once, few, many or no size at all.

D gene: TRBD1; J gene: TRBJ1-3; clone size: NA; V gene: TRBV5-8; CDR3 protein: CASSWTGTAGNTIYF; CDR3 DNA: TGTGCCAGCAGCTGGACCGGGACAGCTGGAAACACCATATATTTT
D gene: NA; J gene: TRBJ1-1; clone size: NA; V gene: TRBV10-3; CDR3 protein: CAISDPQGSDTEAFF; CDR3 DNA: TGTGCCATCAGTGATCCTCAGGGGTCAGACACTGAAGCTTTCTTT
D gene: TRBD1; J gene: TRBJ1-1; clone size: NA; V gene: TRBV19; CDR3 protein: CASSPTTGWTTEAFF; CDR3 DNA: TGTGCCAGTAGTCCAACGACAGGGTGGACCACTGAAGCTTTCTTT
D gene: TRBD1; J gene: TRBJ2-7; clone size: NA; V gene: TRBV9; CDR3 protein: CASSVGPGQAISYEQYF; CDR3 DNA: TGTGCCAGCAGCGTAGGACCGGGACAGGCAATCTCCTACGAGCAGTACTTC
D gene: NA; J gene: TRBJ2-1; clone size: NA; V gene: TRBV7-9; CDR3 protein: CASSLAPSSGNEQFF; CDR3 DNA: TGTGCCAGCAGCTTAGCCCCTTCCTCGGGCAATGAGCAGTTCTTC
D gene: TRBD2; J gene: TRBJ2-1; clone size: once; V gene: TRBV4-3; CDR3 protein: CASSQLAGGPYNEQFF; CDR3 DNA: TGCGCCAGCAGCCAACTAGCGGGAGGGCCCTACAATGAGCAGTTCTTC
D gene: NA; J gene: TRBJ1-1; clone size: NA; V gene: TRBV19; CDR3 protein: CASSLRGGTEAFF; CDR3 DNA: TGTGCCAGTAGCTTAAGAGGAGGCACTGAAGCTTTCTTT
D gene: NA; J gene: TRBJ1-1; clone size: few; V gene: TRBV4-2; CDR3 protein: CASSQDRLNTEAFF; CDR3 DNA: TGTGCCAGCAGCCAAGACAGATTGAACACTGAAGCTTTCTTT
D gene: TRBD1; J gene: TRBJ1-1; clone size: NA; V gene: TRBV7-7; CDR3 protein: CASTTPGQGARTEAFF; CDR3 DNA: TGTGCTAGCACCACCCCGGGACAGGGGGCGAGAACTGAAGCTTTCTTT
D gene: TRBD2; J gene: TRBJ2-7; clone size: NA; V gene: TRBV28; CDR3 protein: CASSAAISGGPYEQYF; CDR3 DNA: TGTGCCAGCAGTGCCGCAATTAGCGGGGGGCCCTACGAGCAGTACTTC
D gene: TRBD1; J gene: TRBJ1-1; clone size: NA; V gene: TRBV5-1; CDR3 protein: CASSQDTGVQAFF; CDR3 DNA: TGCGCCAGCAGCCAAGATACAGGGGTCCAAGCTTTCTTT
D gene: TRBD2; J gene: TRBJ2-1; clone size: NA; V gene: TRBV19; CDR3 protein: CASSSSGGYNEQFF; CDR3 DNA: TGTGCCAGTAGTAGTAGCGGGGGCTACAATGAGCAGTTCTTC
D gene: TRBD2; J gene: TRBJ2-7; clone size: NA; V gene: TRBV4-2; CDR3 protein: CASSELAGRSYEQYF; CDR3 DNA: TGTGCCAGCAGCGAACTAGCGGGGCGCTCCTACGAGCAGTACTTC